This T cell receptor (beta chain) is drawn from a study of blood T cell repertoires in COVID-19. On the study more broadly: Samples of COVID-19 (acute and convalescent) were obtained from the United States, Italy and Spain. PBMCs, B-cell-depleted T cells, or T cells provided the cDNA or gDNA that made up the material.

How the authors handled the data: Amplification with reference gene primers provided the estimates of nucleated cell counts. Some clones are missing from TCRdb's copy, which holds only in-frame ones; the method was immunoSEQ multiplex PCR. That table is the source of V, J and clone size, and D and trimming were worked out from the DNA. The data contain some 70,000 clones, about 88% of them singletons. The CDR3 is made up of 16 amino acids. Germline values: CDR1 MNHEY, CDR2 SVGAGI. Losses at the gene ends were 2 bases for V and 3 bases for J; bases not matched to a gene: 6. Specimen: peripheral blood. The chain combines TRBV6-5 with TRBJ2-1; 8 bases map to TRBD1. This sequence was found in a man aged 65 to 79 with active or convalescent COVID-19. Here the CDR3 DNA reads TGTGCCAGCAGTTACCTGGGCAGGGGGCTCTACAATGAGCAGTTCTTC. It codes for CASSYLGRGLYNEQFF.